The 4 T cell receptor beta chains below come from one sample, sequenced in a study of T cell repertoires in cytomegalovirus infection. A single record per CDR3 protein comes from TCRdb applying MiXCR to the reads. The sample includes approximately 500,000 distinct CDR3 sequences, 11% of them seen just once. Sequenced input: PBMCs. The origin of the receptors is a human donor in good health (CMV status not recorded). Some clones in this sample may be carry-over from other donors' samples.

Only a few counts were recorded for this clonotype. The rearrangement joins TRBV7-9 to TRBJ2-2, with D perhaps assigned TRBD1 or TRBD2 (5 bases each). CDR3 length: 15 amino acids. Per the germline V gene, CDR1 is SEHNR and CDR2 is FQNEAQ (reference sequence). V lost 5 bases and J lost 9, with 19 bases in between. CDR3 nucleotides: TGTGCCAGCAGCCGAACCGCCGGGACCGAGAGGGAGCTGTTTTTT. This encodes CASSRTAGTERELFF.

This clonotype was detected ten times or more. The chain uses TRBV2 and TRBJ2-1; 11 bases align to TRBD1. In germline, CDR1 is SNHLY, CDR2 FYNNEI. The CDR3 length is 17 residues. After removal of 6 bases from V and 4 bases from J, the junction contained 11 bases not matched to a gene. CDR3 in DNA: TGTGCCAGCAGGAGAACCTGGACAGGGGGCGAATACAATGAGCAGTTCTTC. It yields the protein CASRRTWTGGEYNEQFF.

This clonotype was observed many times. The chain uses TRBV7-2 and TRBJ2-7; TRBD1 matches at 8 bases. V lost 5 bases and J lost 1; bases outside the gene matches: 7. CDR3 size: 15 residues. The germline V gene has CDR1 SGHTA and CDR2 FQGNSA. The CDR3 nucleotides read TGTGCCAGCAGCCCCTTCGACAGGGGATCCTACGAGCAGTACTTC. Translated: CASSPFDRGSYEQYF.

V gene TRBV27 combines with J gene TRBJ1-2; 9 positions match TRBD1. The CDR3 is 15 amino acids. The V segment lost 7 bases and the J segment 6 bases; nucleotides outside the gene matches: 12. Germline V gives CDR1 MNHEY, CDR2 SMNVEV (reference sequence). CDR3 region: CASTDSLTGGHGYTF. As DNA, the CDR3 is TGTGCCAGCACCGACTCTTTAACAGGGGGCCATGGCTACACCTTC.